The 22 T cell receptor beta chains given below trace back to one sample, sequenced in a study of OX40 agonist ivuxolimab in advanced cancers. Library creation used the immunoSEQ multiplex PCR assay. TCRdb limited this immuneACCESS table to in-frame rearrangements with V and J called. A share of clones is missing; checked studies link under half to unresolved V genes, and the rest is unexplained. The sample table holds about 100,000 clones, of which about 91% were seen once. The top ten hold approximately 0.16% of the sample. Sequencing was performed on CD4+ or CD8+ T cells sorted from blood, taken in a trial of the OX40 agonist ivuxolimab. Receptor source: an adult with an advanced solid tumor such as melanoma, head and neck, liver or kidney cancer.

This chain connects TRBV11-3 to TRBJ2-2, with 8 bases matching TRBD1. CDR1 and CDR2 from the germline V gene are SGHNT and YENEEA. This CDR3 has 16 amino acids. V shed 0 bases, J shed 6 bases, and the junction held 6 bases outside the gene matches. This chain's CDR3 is CASSLEPDRAAGELFF. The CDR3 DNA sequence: TGTGCCAGCAGCTTAGAACCGGACAGGGCTGCCGGGGAGCTGTTTTTT.

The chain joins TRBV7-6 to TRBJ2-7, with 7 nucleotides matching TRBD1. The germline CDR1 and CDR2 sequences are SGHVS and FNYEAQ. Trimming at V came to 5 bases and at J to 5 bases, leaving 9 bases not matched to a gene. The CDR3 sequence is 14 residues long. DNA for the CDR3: TGTGCCAGCAGCACTAGAGGGGGCGTTAACGAGCAGTACTTC. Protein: CASSTRGGVNEQYF.

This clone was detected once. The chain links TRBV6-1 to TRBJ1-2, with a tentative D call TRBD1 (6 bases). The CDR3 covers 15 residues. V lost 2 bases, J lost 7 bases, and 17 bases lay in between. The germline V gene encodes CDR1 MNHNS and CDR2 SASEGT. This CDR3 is CASSEFVRGTAGYTF. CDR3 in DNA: TGTGCCAGCAGTGAATTCGTCAGGGGAACTGCTGGCTACACCTTC.

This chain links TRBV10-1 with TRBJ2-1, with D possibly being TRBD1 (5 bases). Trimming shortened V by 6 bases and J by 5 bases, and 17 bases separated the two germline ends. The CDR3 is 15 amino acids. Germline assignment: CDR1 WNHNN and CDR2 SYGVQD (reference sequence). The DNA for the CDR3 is TGCGCCAGCAGCCCTGCTAGGGGCATGGACAATGAGCAGTTCTTC. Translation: CASSPARGMDNEQFF.

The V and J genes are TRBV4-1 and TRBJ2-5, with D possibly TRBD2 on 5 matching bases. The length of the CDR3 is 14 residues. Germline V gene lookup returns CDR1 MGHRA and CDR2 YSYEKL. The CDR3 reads CATQAVAGQETQYF. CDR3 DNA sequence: TGCGCTACCCAAGCGGTGGCGGGTCAAGAGACCCAGTACTTC.

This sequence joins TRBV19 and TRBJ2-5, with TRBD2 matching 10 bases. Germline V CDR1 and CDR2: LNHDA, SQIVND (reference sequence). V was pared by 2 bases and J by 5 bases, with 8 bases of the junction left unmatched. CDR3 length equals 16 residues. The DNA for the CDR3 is TGTGCCAGTAGTATAATGGCTAGCGGGGGTAAGGAGACCCAGTACTTC. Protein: CASSIMASGGKETQYF.

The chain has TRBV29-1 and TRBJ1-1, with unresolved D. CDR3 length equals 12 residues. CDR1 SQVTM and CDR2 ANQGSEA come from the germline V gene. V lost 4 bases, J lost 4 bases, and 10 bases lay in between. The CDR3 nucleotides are TGCAGCGTTGTGGGAACAATCACTGAAGCTTTCTTT. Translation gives CSVVGTITEAFF.

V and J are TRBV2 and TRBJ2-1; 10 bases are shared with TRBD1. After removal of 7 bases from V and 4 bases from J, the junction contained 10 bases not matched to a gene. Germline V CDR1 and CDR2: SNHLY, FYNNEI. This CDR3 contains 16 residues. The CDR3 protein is CASTGQGQGGYNEQFF. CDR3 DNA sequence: TGTGCCAGCACTGGACAAGGACAGGGGGGTTACAATGAGCAGTTCTTC.

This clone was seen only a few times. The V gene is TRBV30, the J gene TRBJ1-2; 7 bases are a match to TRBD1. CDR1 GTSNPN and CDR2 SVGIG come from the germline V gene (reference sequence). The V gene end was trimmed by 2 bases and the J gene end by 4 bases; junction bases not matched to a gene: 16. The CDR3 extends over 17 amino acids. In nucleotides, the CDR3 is TGTGCCTGGAGTTCCTTACGCCGATTGGGACAGACCTATGGCTACACCTTC. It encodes CAWSSLRRLGQTYGYTF.

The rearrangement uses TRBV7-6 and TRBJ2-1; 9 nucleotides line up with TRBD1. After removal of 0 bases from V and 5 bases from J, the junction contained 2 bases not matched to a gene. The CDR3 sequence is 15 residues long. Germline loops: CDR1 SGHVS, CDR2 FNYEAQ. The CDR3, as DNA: TGTGCCAGCAGCTTAGCCGGGACAGGGCACAATGAGCAGTTCTTC. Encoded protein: CASSLAGTGHNEQFF.

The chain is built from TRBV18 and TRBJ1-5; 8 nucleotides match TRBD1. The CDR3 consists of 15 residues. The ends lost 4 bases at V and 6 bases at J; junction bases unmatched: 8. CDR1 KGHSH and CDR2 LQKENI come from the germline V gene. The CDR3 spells CASSLLGQGSQPQHF. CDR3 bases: TGTGCCAGCTCACTATTAGGACAGGGTAGTCAGCCCCAGCATTTT.

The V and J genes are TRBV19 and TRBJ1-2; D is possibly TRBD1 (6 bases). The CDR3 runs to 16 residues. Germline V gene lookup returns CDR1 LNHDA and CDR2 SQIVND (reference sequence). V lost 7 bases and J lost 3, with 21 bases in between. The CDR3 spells CASMEFQGRRHYGYTF. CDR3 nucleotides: TGTGCCAGTATGGAGTTCCAGGGGAGGAGGCACTATGGCTACACCTTC.

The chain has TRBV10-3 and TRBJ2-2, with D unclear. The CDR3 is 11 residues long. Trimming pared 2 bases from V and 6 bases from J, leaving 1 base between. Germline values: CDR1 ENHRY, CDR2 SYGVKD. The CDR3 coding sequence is TGTGCCATCAGTGAGCCCGGGGAGCTGTTTTTT. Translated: CAISEPGELFF.

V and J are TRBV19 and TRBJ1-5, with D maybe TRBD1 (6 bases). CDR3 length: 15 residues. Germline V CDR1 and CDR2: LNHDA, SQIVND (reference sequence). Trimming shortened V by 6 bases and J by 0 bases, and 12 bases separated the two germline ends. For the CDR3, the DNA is TGTGCCAGTAGAGCAGGGGTTTATAGCAATCAGCCCCAGCATTTT. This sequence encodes CASRAGVYSNQPQHF.

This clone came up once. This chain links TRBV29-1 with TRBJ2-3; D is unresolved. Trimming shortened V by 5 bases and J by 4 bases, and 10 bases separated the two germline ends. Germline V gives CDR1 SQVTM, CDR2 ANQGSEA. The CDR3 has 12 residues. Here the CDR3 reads CSVSLGPDTQYF. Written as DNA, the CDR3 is TGCAGCGTTTCGCTAGGGCCAGATACGCAGTATTTT.

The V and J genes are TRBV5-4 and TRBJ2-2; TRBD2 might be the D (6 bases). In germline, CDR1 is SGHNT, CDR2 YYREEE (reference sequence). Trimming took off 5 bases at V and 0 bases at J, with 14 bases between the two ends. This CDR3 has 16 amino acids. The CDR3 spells CASRAGRGANTGELFF. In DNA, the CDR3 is TGTGCCAGCAGGGCGGGGCGGGGAGCGAACACCGGGGAGCTGTTTTTT.

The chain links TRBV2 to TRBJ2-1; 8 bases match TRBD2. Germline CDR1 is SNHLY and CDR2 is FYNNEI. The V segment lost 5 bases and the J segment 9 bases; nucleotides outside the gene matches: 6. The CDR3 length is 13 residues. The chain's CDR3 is CASSPTSVGEQFF. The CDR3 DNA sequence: TGTGCCAGCAGTCCGACTAGCGTTGGTGAGCAGTTCTTC.

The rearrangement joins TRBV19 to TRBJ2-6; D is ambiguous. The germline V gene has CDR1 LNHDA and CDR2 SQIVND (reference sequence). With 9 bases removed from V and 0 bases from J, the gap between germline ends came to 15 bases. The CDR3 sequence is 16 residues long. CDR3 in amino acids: CASQPLTGSGANVLTF. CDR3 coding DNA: TGTGCCAGCCAACCCCTGACTGGCTCTGGGGCCAACGTCCTGACTTTC.

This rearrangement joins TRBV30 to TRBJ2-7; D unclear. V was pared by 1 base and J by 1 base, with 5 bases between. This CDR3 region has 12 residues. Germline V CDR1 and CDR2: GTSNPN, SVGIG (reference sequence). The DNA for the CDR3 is TGTGCCTGGAGTGCGACTTCCTACGAGCAGTACTTC. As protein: CAWSATSYEQYF.

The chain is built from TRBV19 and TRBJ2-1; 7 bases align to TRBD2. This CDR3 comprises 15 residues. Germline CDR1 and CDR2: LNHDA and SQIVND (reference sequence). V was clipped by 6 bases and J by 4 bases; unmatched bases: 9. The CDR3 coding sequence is TGTGCCAGTAGCTCAGGAGCGGGGAATTACAATGAGCAGTTCTTC. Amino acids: CASSSGAGNYNEQFF.

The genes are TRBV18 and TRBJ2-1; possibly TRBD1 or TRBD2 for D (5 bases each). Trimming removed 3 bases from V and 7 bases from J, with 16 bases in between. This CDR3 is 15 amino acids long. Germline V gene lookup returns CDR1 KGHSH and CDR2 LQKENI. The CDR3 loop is CASSPWDPWVNEQFF. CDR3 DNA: TGTGCCAGCTCACCCTGGGACCCTTGGGTTAATGAGCAGTTCTTC.

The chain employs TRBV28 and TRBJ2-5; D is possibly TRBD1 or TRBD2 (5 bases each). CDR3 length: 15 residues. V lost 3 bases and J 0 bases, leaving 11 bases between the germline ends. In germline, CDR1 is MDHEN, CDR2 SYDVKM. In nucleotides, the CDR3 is TGTGCCAGCAGTTTCCCCAGGGAGTACCAAGAGACCCAGTACTTC. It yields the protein CASSFPREYQETQYF.